This T cell receptor (beta chain) was identified in a study of graft-versus-host responses after intestinal transplantation. Overall study results and limits: The authors found GvH clones in recipient marrow, some appearing first in ileum or blood. Allografts carried high graft-versus-host to host-versus-graft clonal ratios in patients having graft-donor T cell macrochimerism.

Sequencing was performed with immunoSEQ multiplex PCR; in TCRdb, only in-frame clones are kept and a portion is missing. The sample consists of about 120,000 clones, 90% of them appearing once. Comments on this clone: Its specificity is unknown.

V shed 0 bases and J shed 4 bases, with 4 bases lying between them. Germline V gene data show CDR1 as GTSNPN and CDR2 as SVGIG (reference sequence). The CDR3 contains 11 residues. The TCR sequence derives from a human donor who received an intestinal transplant. This sample comprised unstimulated CD4+ T cells sorted from spleen or lymph node cells, obtained before intestinal transplant. V and J are TRBV30 and TRBJ2-7, with D unclear. CDR3 residues: CAWSVRYEQYF. CDR3 bases: TGTGCCTGGAGTGTACGGTACGAGCAGTACTTC.